This T cell receptor beta chain was recovered during a study of cytomegalovirus exposure and HLA in healthy donors. Overall study: Sequencing of 150 million to 200 million T cells in an earlier analysis found 100 million or so unique TCR beta sequences. Findings and caveats of the study: When a later analysis compared HLA-associated TCR beta chains with equally common others, the HLA-associated chains turned out to be more clonally expanded and to have lower generation probabilities.

There are a few counts of this clone. The antigen remains undetermined. This PCR relied on a set of 60 Vbeta primers and 13 Jbeta primers. Data came from immunoSEQ multiplex PCR; TCRdb stores just in-frame clones and leaves some out. The table lists around 90,000 clones, 70% to 85% of them singletons, with approximately 2.8% in the top ten. CDR1 SGHRS and CDR2 YFSETQ come from the germline V gene. J was trimmed by 3 bases and V by 4 bases; bases with no gene match: 7. The CDR3 totals 14 residues. This chain links TRBV5-1 with TRBJ2-7; 7 bases are a match to TRBD1. The TCR was taken from a man younger than 45 in good health and CMV-seronegative. The sequencing input was PBMCs. Written as DNA, the CDR3 is TGCGCCAGCAGCCGAGGACAGGACAACTACGAGCAGTACTTC. Protein sequence: CASSRGQDNYEQYF.